The 24 T cell receptor beta chains presented below share a single source sample, sequenced in a study of T cell clones after liver transplantation. Data came from immunoSEQ multiplex PCR; TCRdb stores just in-frame clones and leaves some out. Altogether 45,000 to 60,000 clones are present, about 88% being singletons, with the ten largest covering about 8.5%. The material was CD4+ T cells from blood, obtained before liver transplant. Source of these receptors: a human donor who received a liver transplant.

The rearrangement links TRBV19 to TRBJ2-3; D perhaps matches TRBD1 (5 bases). CDR3 length: 15 residues. Between the trimmed V and J ends, which lost 3 bases and 1 base, there was a span of 11 bases. The germline CDR1 and CDR2 sequences are LNHDA and SQIVND (reference sequence). The CDR3 bases are TGTGCCAGTAGTATGACGCAGGGCCGCACAGATACGCAGTATTTT. Translated, it gives CASSMTQGRTDTQYF.

The J gene is TRBJ2-2, the V gene TRBV6-1; D remains ambiguous. Between the trimmed V and J ends, which lost 4 bases and 1 base, there was a span of 10 bases. Germline CDR1 MNHNS, CDR2 SASEGT. The CDR3 totals 15 residues. The CDR3 DNA sequence: TGTGCCAGCAGTGCCCGAAGACAGAACACCGGGGAGCTGTTTTTT. It codes for CASSARRQNTGELFF.

This rearrangement joins TRBV6-1 to TRBJ2-3, with 12 bases aligning to TRBD2. CDR3 length equals 15 residues. Germline V gene data show CDR1 as MNHNS and CDR2 as SASEGT. V was pared by 5 bases and J by 7 bases, with 7 bases of the junction left unmatched. CDR3 loop: CASSSTSGSLYTQYF. CDR3 DNA sequence: TGTGCCAGCAGTTCGACTAGCGGGAGTTTATATACGCAGTATTTT.

The rearrangement uses TRBV19 and TRBJ2-3, with TRBD2 as a possible D gene (6 bases). The CDR3 covers 15 residues. The V end lost 3 bases, the J end lost 8 bases, and 18 bases lay between the germline ends. Germline CDR1 reads LNHDA; CDR2 reads SQIVND (reference sequence). The CDR3 region has the DNA TGTGCCAGTAGTATCGGGGGTATCGGGTTCGGTACGCAGTATTTT. Encoded protein: CASSIGGIGFGTQYF.

The genes are TRBV7-2 and TRBJ1-1, with D possibly TRBD1 on 5 matching bases. CDR1 is SGHTA and CDR2 is FQGNSA in the germline V gene. The CDR3 totals 13 residues. V gave up 5 bases and J gave up 1 base, with 8 bases separating them. CDR3 region: CASSVDRNTEAFF. The DNA of the CDR3 is TGTGCCAGCAGCGTTGACAGGAACACTGAAGCTTTCTTT.

V usage is TRBV30 and J usage is TRBJ2-3; tentative D call: TRBD2 (5 bases). Trimming stripped 2 bases from V and 5 bases from J, with 8 bases between. Germline CDR1 is GTSNPN and CDR2 is SVGIG (reference sequence). CDR3 length: 12 residues. The CDR3 DNA follows: TGTGCCTGGAGTCGCGAGGGAGATACGCAGTATTTT. Residues: CAWSREGDTQYF.

This sequence joins TRBV19 and TRBJ1-5, with D possibly TRBD1 on 6 matching bases. This CDR3 comprises 14 residues. Trimming shortened V by 4 bases and J by 3 bases, and 10 bases separated the two germline ends. From germline, CDR1 is LNHDA and CDR2 SQIVND (reference sequence). The CDR3, as DNA: TGTGCCAGTAGTACGGGACAAATCAATCAGCCCCAGCATTTT. Protein sequence: CASSTGQINQPQHF.

The chain couples TRBV6-6 to TRBJ2-3; the D gene is possibly TRBD1 (5 bases). The V and J ends lost 4 bases and 2 bases respectively, with 16 bases between them. Germline lookup yields CDR1 MNHNY and CDR2 SVGAGI (reference sequence). The CDR3 contains 16 residues. The CDR3 bases are TGTGCCAGCAGTTCTTTCCGGACAACTAACACAGATACGCAGTATTTT. Protein product: CASSSFRTTNTDTQYF.

In DNA form, the CDR3 reads TGTGCCAGCAGTGCAGCGGGGTTACTCTACAATGAGCAGTTCTTC. This encodes CASSAAGLLYNEQFF. The V and J genes are TRBV2 and TRBJ2-1, with 7 bases fitting TRBD2. The V gene end was trimmed by 4 bases and the J gene end by 3 bases; junction bases not matched to a gene: 6. This CDR3 is built from 15 residues. Germline V lookup: CDR1 SNHLY, CDR2 FYNNEI.

This chain uses TRBV19 with TRBJ2-1, with 15 bases fitting TRBD2. The CDR3 runs to 17 residues. V was clipped by 3 bases and J by 6 bases; unmatched bases: 6. CDR1 LNHDA and CDR2 SQIVND come from the germline V gene (reference sequence). CDR3 sequence (DNA): TGTGCCAGTAGTATGAACCCGGGACTAGCGGGGGGCAATGAGCAGTTCTTC. As protein: CASSMNPGLAGGNEQFF.

The chain employs TRBV12-2 and TRBJ1-5; the D segment call TRBD1 is taken from the table without a DNA check. TRBV12-2 is a pseudogene. CDR3 size: 15 residues. The CDR3 here is CASRLGRVVGQPQHF. In DNA form, the CDR3 reads TGTGCAAGTCGCTTAGGCAGGGTGGTTGGTCAGCCCCAGCATTTT.

The rearrangement links TRBV11-2 to TRBJ2-1; D is perhaps TRBD1 or TRBD2 (6 bases each). V was cut by 1 base and J by 7 bases, with 14 bases left in between. Looked up from germline, CDR1 is SGHAT and CDR2 is FQNNGV. This CDR3 is 15 amino acids long. The CDR3 here is CASSLATGAMNEQFF. For the CDR3, the DNA is TGTGCCAGCAGCTTAGCGACGGGGGCCATGAATGAGCAGTTCTTC. Drawing the rest from reference TRBV11-2 and TRBJ2-1, the complete variable domain is EAGVAQSPRYKIIEKRQSVAFWCNPISGHATLYWYQQILGQGPKLLIQFQNNGVVDDSQLPKDRFSAERLKGVDSTLKIQPAKLEDSAVYLCASSLATGAMNEQFFGPGTRLTVL.

The V and J genes are TRBV6-6 and TRBJ2-7; 11 nucleotides agree with TRBD1. The V gene's germline CDR1 is MNHNY and CDR2 SVGAGI (reference sequence). V shed 5 bases and J 6 bases; nucleotides not matched to a gene: 6. The CDR3 runs 14 residues. CDR3 sequence reads: CASSPGQGAAEQYF. In DNA, the CDR3 is TGTGCCAGCAGTCCTGGACAGGGGGCAGCCGAGCAGTACTTC.

This clone came up a few times. The chain uses TRBV7-2 and TRBJ1-2; weak D call: TRBD1 (5 bases). There are 15 residues in the CDR3. With 0 bases removed from V and 6 bases from J, the gap between germline ends came to 14 bases. The germline CDR1 and CDR2 sequences are SGHTA and FQGNSA. The CDR3 DNA reads TGTGCCAGCAGCTTAGCTCGTTGGCAGGGTCATGGCTACACCTTC. Translation gives CASSLARWQGHGYTF.

The chain joins TRBV12-5 to TRBJ2-4, with D perhaps given as TRBD1 or TRBD2 (5 bases each). The CDR3 totals 18 residues. Germline-derived CDR1 and CDR2 are LGHNT and FRNRAP. Trimming left V 5 bases short and J 3 bases short, with 23 bases between. CDR3: CASGGAAQGVYGKNIQYF. As DNA, the CDR3 is TGTGCTAGTGGTGGGGCGGCCCAGGGAGTTTATGGCAAAAACATTCAGTACTTC.

The chain links TRBV19 to TRBJ2-7; D is unclear. Germline lookup yields CDR1 LNHDA and CDR2 SQIVND (reference sequence). The CDR3 is made up of 13 amino acids. The V end lost 5 bases, the J end lost 6 bases, and 14 bases lay between the germline ends. Here the CDR3 DNA reads TGTGCCAGTAGTCCCGCGGTCGGTAGCGAGCAGTACTTC. This encodes CASSPAVGSEQYF.

The chain links TRBV7-9 to TRBJ2-5; 7 bases fit TRBD2. Germline V gene data show CDR1 as SEHNR and CDR2 as FQNEAQ (reference sequence). The CDR3 length is 14 residues. The V segment lost 5 bases and the J segment 2 bases; nucleotides outside the gene matches: 5. The CDR3 spells CASSAASGQETQYF. The CDR3 region has the DNA TGTGCCAGCAGCGCCGCTAGCGGACAAGAGACCCAGTACTTC.

This rearrangement joins TRBV11-2 to TRBJ1-1, with D unresolved. CDR1 SGHAT and CDR2 FQNNGV come from the germline V gene. V dropped 2 bases and J dropped 8 bases, with 12 bases sitting between them. CDR3 length equals 13 residues. CDR3 loop: CASSLTGRVEAFF. CDR3 DNA: TGTGCCAGCAGCTTAACGGGTCGGGTAGAAGCTTTCTTT.

This chain connects TRBV6-6 to TRBJ1-3; perhaps TRBD1 as D (6 bases). V shed 2 bases and J shed 1 base, with 9 bases lying between them. This CDR3 comprises 15 residues. Germline V gene sequence: CDR1 MNHNY, CDR2 SVGAGI (reference sequence). The CDR3 DNA sequence: TGTGCCAGCAGTTACAACGACAGGTCTGGAAACACCATATATTTT. Amino acid sequence: CASSYNDRSGNTIYF.

The rearrangement links TRBV11-1 to TRBJ1-4; D unclear. The CDR3 spans 11 residues. Germline V gene lookup returns CDR1 SGHAT and CDR2 FQDESV (reference sequence). The V end lost 6 bases, the J end lost 4 bases, and 3 bases lay between the germline ends. The CDR3 sequence is CASRFNEKLFF. Here the CDR3 DNA reads TGTGCCAGCAGGTTTAATGAAAAACTGTTTTTT.

This chain uses TRBV7-2 with TRBJ2-7, with D tentatively TRBD1 or TRBD2 (5 bases each). The CDR3 consists of 16 residues. Trimming took off 4 bases at V and 3 bases at J, with 19 bases between the two ends. Per the germline V gene, CDR1 is SGHTA and CDR2 is FQGNSA. The CDR3 reads CASSSSGTPWVYEQYF. The CDR3, as DNA: TGTGCCAGCAGCTCTTCCGGGACCCCCTGGGTCTACGAGCAGTACTTC.

The V call is TRBV6-5, the J call TRBJ2-2, with no clear D. The CDR3 is 15 residues long. Between the trimmed V and J ends, which lost 6 bases and 4 bases, there was a span of 15 bases. The germline V gene has CDR1 MNHEY and CDR2 SVGAGI. The CDR3 sequence: CASRYQRSGTGELFF. The DNA for the CDR3 is TGTGCCAGCAGATATCAGCGCTCGGGCACCGGGGAGCTGTTTTTT.

This rearrangement joins TRBV4-1 to TRBJ1-2; the D gene is possibly TRBD1 (6 bases). V lost 1 base, J lost 4 bases, and 16 bases lay in between. CDR3 size: 16 residues. Germline V gene sequence: CDR1 MGHRA, CDR2 YSYEKL. DNA of the CDR3: TGCGCCAGCAGCCAAGTAGGGGGGGGCTTAGGCTATGGCTACACCTTC. Protein sequence: CASSQVGGGLGYGYTF.

The chain couples TRBV4-1 to TRBJ2-5, with 10 bases identical to TRBD2. CDR1 is MGHRA, CDR2 YSYEKL, per germline. The length of the CDR3 is 16 residues. V shed 0 bases and J 7 bases; nucleotides not matched to a gene: 8. The CDR3, as DNA: TGCGCCAGCAGCCAAGAAACTAGCGGGAAACCCGGGACCCAGTACTTC. Encoded protein: CASSQETSGKPGTQYF.